This T cell receptor (beta chain) was identified in a study of T-cell memory formation after mild COVID-19 (dated by TCRdb to the early 2020s). General notes on the study: TCR sequence clusters from the two donors were largely donor specific. In a couple of donors, T-cell clones that expanded and contracted after mild COVID-19 were tracked by sequencing TCRalpha and TCRbeta repertoires over time. The cohort was made up of two young adult volunteers, one female and one male, who were previously healthy.

A remark on this clonotype: Its antigen is not yet known. The record has no base qualities; no much larger clone is one base away.

Ficoll-Paque density gradient centrifugation was used to isolate PBMCs. Sequencing was carried out with an Illumina NovaSeq 6000. TCRalpha and TCRbeta cDNA libraries were constructed by 5'RACE with constant-segment primers, with sample barcodes and unique molecular identifiers being introduced. RNA was extracted from every sample with Trizol reagent. The libraries were amplified in two PCR steps, and the second step added a second sample barcode and Illumina TruSeq adapters. Sequencing of the libraries was done on an Illumina NovaSeq, producing 2 x 150 bp paired-end reads. Turning to the authors' computational methods: Reads were demultiplexed and collapsed into UMI-guided consensus sequences with migec v1.2.7. With mixcr v2.1.11, UMI consensuses were aligned to TRA and TRB V and J templates and assembled into clonotypes. Expanded or contracted clonotypes were those called significant by both edgeR and NoisET, with noise models trained on biological replicates. For edgeR calls, the cutoffs were a false discovery rate-adjusted p below 0.01 and a log2 fold-change threshold of 1. As an exploratory analysis of dynamics, max-normalized trajectories of the 1000 most abundant clonotypes were examined with PCA combined with hierarchical clustering. Separately sequenced CD4+ and CD8+ repertoires were used to assign the CD4 or CD8 phenotype of responding clones. TCRdb applied fastp at Q25 and MiXCR to the public reads, then kept only in-frame beta chains. Every distinct CDR3 protein forms one entry, paired with its most common genes and DNA. TCRdb's processing, not the authors', yielded these V and J calls. Here the sample has some 260,000 distinct CDR3 sequences; around 15% occur a single time. The ten largest clones capture about 3.5% of the sample.

The research as a whole found: Some responding clones were detected in pre-infection memory, which suggested that pre-existing cross-reactive memory T cells had joined the SARS-CoV-2 response. Whether the second-wave clones peaking on day 37 were SARS-CoV-2 specific was not confirmed. Balanced CD4/CD8 phenotypes were observed for clones contracting from day 15 to 85, whereas a bias towards CD4+ was observed for a second wave of clones expanding from day 15 to 37. Contracting CD4+ clones turned up mainly in the CM and EM memory subsets, whereas EMRA was where CD8+ clones were enriched. The study covered only a couple of mild cases, and larger cohorts including severe cases with pre-infection samples were considered necessary.

Based on the germline V gene (reference sequence), the CDR1 and CDR2 sequences are SEHNR and FQNEAQ. The CDR3, from cysteine to phenylalanine, totals 16 residues. The only DNA kept is the CDR3, 48 bases in frame from the first base. Ends trimmed: V by 3 bases, J by 4 bases; bases unmatched to a gene: 9. Source material: PBMCs or a T cell subset sorted from them (not recorded which). This TCR was sampled from a man aged 18 to 30 who had mild COVID-19 (a few samples of this study predate the infection). The sample titles of this study are shuffled in the database, so cell type and time point are left out; the donor was told from shared clones. The rearrangement combines TRBV7-9 with TRBJ1-2, and 9 bases in between align with TRBD1. CDR3 reads: CASSFRTGAIFYGYTF. The DNA sequence reads TGTGCCAGCAGCTTTCGGACAGGGGCAATTTTCTATGGCTACACCTTC.